Presented here are 19 T cell receptor beta chains from one specimen sequenced in a study of cytomegalovirus exposure and HLA in healthy donors. PCR used 60 Vbeta primers and 13 Jbeta primers. TCRdb's table, derived via immunoSEQ multiplex PCR, lists solely in-frame clones and lacks some. The sample shows more than 100,000 clones, approximately 8.9% of them seen only once. The sequenced material came from PBMCs. These receptors originate from a middle-aged woman in good health and CMV-seropositive.

V usage is TRBV7-3 and J usage is TRBJ2-3; a weak D match, TRBD1 (6 bases). The V end lost 6 bases, the J end lost 2 bases, and 15 bases lay between the germline ends. Germline CDR1 reads SGHTA; CDR2 reads FQGTGA. This CDR3 is built from 15 residues. CDR3 in DNA: TGTGCCAGCAGTTTTACAGGGACATCCACAGATACGCAGTATTTT. This translates into CASSFTGTSTDTQYF.

This clone has more than one count but fewer than ten. This chain links TRBV15 with TRBJ1-4; perhaps TRBD1 as D (6 bases). Germline CDR1 is LNHNV and CDR2 is YYDKDF (reference sequence). The CDR3 runs 17 residues. Deletions cut 0 bases from V and 7 bases from J, with 18 bases between. The CDR3 sequence is CATSRDRDTRTVEKLFF. The CDR3 bases are TGTGCCACCAGCAGAGATAGGGACACCCGTACTGTTGAAAAACTGTTTTTT.

This chain connects TRBV7-9 to TRBJ2-1; TRBD1 agrees at 12 bases. The length of the CDR3 is 16 residues. Trimming cost V 4 bases and J 4 bases; bases outside gene matches: 5. Germline CDR1 reads SEHNR; CDR2 reads FQNEAQ (reference sequence). This CDR3 is CASSWGTGGPYNEQFF. The CDR3 bases are TGTGCCAGCAGCTGGGGGACAGGGGGCCCTTACAATGAGCAGTTCTTC.

This chain connects TRBV7-2 to TRBJ1-1; TRBD1 matches 7 bases. There are 14 residues in the CDR3. Germline CDR1 is SGHTA and CDR2 is FQGNSA. With V trimmed by 3 bases and J by 1 base, 2 bases remained unmatched. The CDR3 protein is CASSFDRANTEAFF. The CDR3 DNA is TGTGCCAGCAGCTTCGACAGGGCGAACACTGAAGCTTTCTTT.

The chain employs TRBV5-1 and TRBJ1-6; D gene uncertain. The CDR3 length is 13 residues. The germline V and J ends were trimmed by 3 bases and 9 bases, with 10 bases remaining between them. Germline CDR1 reads SGHRS; CDR2 reads YFSETQ. CDR3 bases: TGCGCCAGCAGCTCCACGACGGGTTCACCCCTCCACTTT. Translating gives CASSSTTGSPLHF.

This clone has a handful of counts. The chain employs TRBV19 and TRBJ2-5; 9 bases agree with TRBD1. Looked up from germline, CDR1 is LNHDA and CDR2 is SQIVND (reference sequence). J lost 8 bases, V lost 1 base, and 8 bases had no gene match. This CDR3 comprises 15 residues. The CDR3 nucleotides read TGTGCCAGTAGTATAGGAGGGGGACAGGGTGGTACCCAGTACTTC. It encodes CASSIGGGQGGTQYF.

CDR3 loop: CASGRGREGNEQFF. CDR3 sequence (DNA): TGCGCCAGCGGCAGGGGCCGGGAAGGGAATGAGCAGTTCTTC. This chain connects TRBV10-1 to TRBJ2-1; a weak D match, TRBD1 (6 bases). V gave up 8 bases and J gave up 7 bases, with 18 bases separating them. CDR1 is WNHNN and CDR2 is SYGVQD in the germline V gene (reference sequence). The CDR3 has 14 residues.

This rearrangement joins TRBV4-3 to TRBJ2-1; TRBD1 is a possible D gene (6 bases). The CDR3 loop spans 16 amino acids. Germline V CDR1 and CDR2: LGHNA, YSLEER. V dropped 1 base and J dropped 1 base, with 11 bases sitting between them. As DNA, the CDR3 is TGCGCCAGCAGCCAAGGGATACAGGGTTCCTACAATGAGCAGTTCTTC. It yields the protein CASSQGIQGSYNEQFF.

A few counts support this clone. The chain is built from TRBV5-6 and TRBJ1-2; 7 nucleotides align to TRBD1. V was pared by 0 bases and J by 4 bases, with 0 bases of the junction left unmatched. CDR1 and CDR2 (germline): SGHDT, YYEEEE. The CDR3 spans 13 residues. The CDR3 region is CASSLEGAYGYTF. The CDR3 nucleotides read TGTGCCAGCAGCTTGGAGGGGGCCTATGGCTACACCTTC. Looking up the rest from reference TRBV5-6 and TRBJ1-2 gives the full variable domain: DAGVTQSPTHLIKTRGQQVTLRCSPKSGHDTVSWYQQALGQGPQFIFQYYEEEERQRGNFPDRFSGHQFPNYSSELNVNALLLGDSALYLCASSLEGAYGYTFGSGTRLTVV.

This clone occurred a few times. The chain joins TRBV4-3 to TRBJ1-1, with D uncertain. Looked up from germline, CDR1 is LGHNA and CDR2 is YSLEER. There are 13 residues in the CDR3. The V end lost 1 base, the J end lost 0 bases, and 3 bases lay between the germline ends. The CDR3 DNA reads as TGCGCCAGCAGCCAAGTCTTGAACACTGAAGCTTTCTTT. Residues: CASSQVLNTEAFF.

This rearrangement joins TRBV6-5 to TRBJ1-1; 8 nucleotides match TRBD1. Per germline, CDR1 MNHEY and CDR2 SVGAGI. This CDR3 is 14 amino acids long. V lost 6 bases to trimming and J lost 0 bases; unmatched junction nucleotides: 3. CDR3 in DNA: TGTGCCAGCAGAATGACAGGGGTGAACACTGAAGCTTTCTTT. It is translated as CASRMTGVNTEAFF.

This clone was picked up a small number of times. The chain recombines TRBV5-1 with TRBJ1-1; 8 bases line up with TRBD1. CDR3 length equals 16 residues. Germline assignment: CDR1 SGHRS and CDR2 YFSETQ. With V trimmed by 0 bases and J by 3 bases, 7 bases remained unmatched. CDR3 in amino acids: CASSLGSGGRYTEAFF. CDR3 nucleotide sequence: TGCGCCAGCAGCTTGGGGTCAGGGGGCCGGTACACTGAAGCTTTCTTT.

This clone has only a few counts. The V gene is TRBV7-2, the J gene TRBJ2-5; a possible D gene is TRBD2 (6 bases). Per germline, CDR1 SGHTA and CDR2 FQGNSA. Trimming removed 2 bases from V and 5 bases from J, with 9 bases in between. CDR3 length: 13 residues. CDR3 in DNA: TGTGCCAGCAGCTTATTGGGGAGGGAGACCCAGTACTTC. Amino acid sequence: CASSLLGRETQYF.

The chain joins TRBV4-3 to TRBJ2-1; D remains unclear. The germline CDR1 and CDR2 sequences are LGHNA and YSLEER. Between the trimmed V and J ends, which lost 1 base and 10 bases, there was a span of 11 bases. This CDR3 contains 13 residues. The CDR3 DNA sequence: TGCGCCAGCAGCCAAGGCGCGGAATTGGAGCAGTTCTTC. This sequence encodes CASSQGAELEQFF.

This clone was found a few times. This chain joins TRBV6-6 and TRBJ1-6; 9 positions agree with TRBD1. This CDR3 contains 15 residues. Germline values: CDR1 MNHNY, CDR2 SVGAGI (reference sequence). V gave up 5 bases and J gave up 7 bases; unmatched junction bases: 6. The CDR3 DNA reads TGTGCCAGCAGTCGGGACAGGGCGGGCAATTCACCCCTCCACTTT. This gives the protein CASSRDRAGNSPLHF.

This clone was seen more than once but under ten times. The rearrangement links TRBV6-5 to TRBJ2-7; the match to TRBD1 covers 7 bases. V was clipped by 6 bases and J by 0 bases; unmatched bases: 8. The CDR3 is 15 residues long. Germline assignment: CDR1 MNHEY and CDR2 SVGAGI. The CDR3 loop is CASSLGQAISYEQYF. For the CDR3, the DNA is TGTGCCAGCAGCCTCGGACAGGCCATCTCCTACGAGCAGTACTTC.

The V gene is TRBV7-6, the J gene TRBJ2-7, with a tentative D call TRBD2 (6 bases). Germline assignment: CDR1 SGHVS and CDR2 FNYEAQ. V lost 5 bases, J lost 1 base, and 12 bases lay in between. CDR3 length equals 14 residues. CDR3 sequence: CASSQGLQSYEQYF. In DNA form, the CDR3 reads TGTGCCAGCAGCCAGGGACTGCAGTCCTACGAGCAGTACTTC.

This chain joins TRBV19 and TRBJ1-6; D is undetermined. The CDR3 extends over 15 amino acids. The ends were cut back, 3 bases at V and 17 bases at J, with 23 bases in the middle. Germline CDR1 and CDR2: LNHDA and SQIVND (reference sequence). The chain's CDR3 is CASSIKSVAAVRVHF. In DNA form, the CDR3 reads TGTGCCAGTAGTATTAAATCAGTAGCGGCGGTGCGTGTCCACTTT.

This clone showed up just a few times. The V and J genes are TRBV11-2 and TRBJ2-7, with 8 bases that match TRBD2. Germline CDR1 is SGHAT and CDR2 is FQNNGV. This CDR3 is built from 13 residues. The V segment lost 1 base and the J segment 7 bases; nucleotides outside the gene matches: 3. The CDR3 protein is CASSLGLAKEQYF. CDR3 in DNA: TGTGCCAGCAGCTTAGGACTAGCGAAGGAGCAGTACTTC.